This entry lists 22 T cell receptor beta chains sequenced from one sample in a study of blood T cell repertoires in COVID-19. Only in-frame clones appear in the TCRdb table, and some are missing; sequencing was by immunoSEQ multiplex PCR. The data contain a few hundred thousand clones, more than 75% of them seen just once; the ten biggest clones take up around 1.1%. Sequencing input: peripheral blood. These receptors all stem from a human donor with acute or convalescent COVID-19. The donor label of this sample is uncertain.

CDR3 loop: CASRRLAGLSTDTQYF. The CDR3 DNA reads as TGTGCCAGCAGGAGACTAGCGGGTCTTAGCACAGATACGCAGTATTTT. The chain links TRBV28 to TRBJ2-3; 10 positions match TRBD2. V dropped 6 bases and J dropped 0; count of bases not matched to a gene: 6. Germline assignment: CDR1 MDHEN and CDR2 SYDVKM. CDR3 length equals 16 residues.

V usage is TRBV19 and J usage is TRBJ1-1, with 9 bases matching TRBD1. Germline-derived CDR1 and CDR2 are LNHDA and SQIVND (reference sequence). V trimming: 7 bases; J trimming: 2 bases; junction bases outside the gene matches: 14. This CDR3 region has 17 residues. In DNA form, the CDR3 reads TGTGCCAGTACTATTTCTACAGGGGGCCTTTTTAACACTGAAGCTTTCTTT. As protein: CASTISTGGLFNTEAFF. Together with reference TRBV19 and TRBJ1-1, the CDR3 gives the full variable domain: DGGITQSPKYLFRKEGQNVTLSCEQNLNHDAMYWYRQDPGQGLRLIYYSQIVNDFQKGDIAEGYSVSREKKESFPLTVTSAQKNPTAFYLCASTISTGGLFNTEAFFGQGTRLTVV.

The V gene is TRBV27, the J gene TRBJ2-1, with 8 bases matching TRBD1. The trim removed 2 bases at V and 7 bases at J, leaving 10 bases unmatched. There are 16 residues in the CDR3. Germline CDR1 and CDR2: MNHEY and SMNVEV (reference sequence). The CDR3 nucleotides read TGTGCCAGCAGTTTACAGGGTACAGGGGGTCAAAATGAGCAGTTCTTC. Translation gives CASSLQGTGGQNEQFF.

This chain connects TRBV7-6 to TRBJ2-7; 7 bases line up with TRBD2. The CDR3 contains 14 residues. The junction had 5 bases not matched to a gene; V was cut back by 0 bases and J by 6 bases. Germline V gives CDR1 SGHVS, CDR2 FNYEAQ. The CDR3 sequence: CASSLAGGTGEQYF. The CDR3 nucleotides are TGTGCCAGCAGCTTAGCGGGGGGGACTGGCGAGCAGTACTTC.

This clone was observed a few times. V gene TRBV6-5 combines with J gene TRBJ1-3, with D possibly TRBD1 on 5 matching bases. The V gene's germline CDR1 is MNHEY and CDR2 SVGAGI. This CDR3 is 14 amino acids long. V lost 7 bases and J 0 bases, leaving 10 bases between the germline ends. The CDR3 is CASTRQLSGNTIYF. As DNA, the CDR3 is TGTGCCAGCACCAGACAGCTCTCTGGAAACACCATATATTTT.

This chain connects TRBV7-9 to TRBJ1-1, with a weak D call TRBD1 (6 bases). Germline CDR1 SEHNR, CDR2 FQNEAQ (reference sequence). Trimming shortened V by 1 base and J by 2 bases, and 17 bases separated the two germline ends. The CDR3 length is 17 residues. In DNA, the CDR3 is TGTGCCAGCAGCTTAGTGGGGGCAGGGAGAGAAAACACTGAAGCTTTCTTT. Its translation is CASSLVGAGRENTEAFF.

This chain uses TRBV28 with TRBJ1-5; D is possibly TRBD1 (5 bases). The CDR3 is made up of 17 amino acids. Germline-derived CDR1 and CDR2 are MDHEN and SYDVKM. Trimming removed 8 bases from V and 2 bases from J, with 22 bases in between. The chain's CDR3 is CASRGGEGPYGNQPQHF. The CDR3 bases are TGTGCCAGCCGGGGGGGGGAAGGGCCATACGGCAATCAGCCCCAGCATTTT.

The genes are TRBV7-2 and TRBJ2-1; the D gene is possibly TRBD1 (5 bases). Trimming left V 5 bases short and J 9 bases short, with 14 bases between. Per germline, CDR1 SGHTA and CDR2 FQGNSA. The CDR3 extends over 13 amino acids. The CDR3 DNA follows: TGTGCCAGCAGCCCACGGTGGGGCAGTGAGCAGTTCTTC. Translating it yields CASSPRWGSEQFF.

The sample holds a few counts of this clone. This sequence joins TRBV5-1 and TRBJ1-1, with TRBD1 matching over 12 bases. The CDR3 runs 17 residues. CDR1 and CDR2 from the germline V gene are SGHRS and YFSETQ. With 7 bases clipped from V and 0 bases from J, the junction kept 10 bases outside the gene matches. This CDR3 is CASRGGTGGAMNTEAFF. The CDR3 DNA reads TGCGCCAGCCGAGGGGGGACAGGGGGCGCTATGAACACTGAAGCTTTCTTT.

The chain couples TRBV18 to TRBJ2-5, with 7 bases fitting TRBD2. The CDR3 is 15 amino acids. Germline lookup yields CDR1 KGHSH and CDR2 LQKENI. Unmatched junction bases numbered 2, after V lost 1 base and J lost 0 bases. CDR3 region: CASSPLAGDQETQYF. The DNA for the CDR3 is TGTGCCAGCTCACCACTTGCGGGGGACCAAGAGACCCAGTACTTC.

The V and J genes are TRBV2 and TRBJ2-3, with 13 bases aligning to TRBD2. V trimming: 6 bases; J trimming: 3 bases; junction bases outside the gene matches: 6. The germline V gene has CDR1 SNHLY and CDR2 FYNNEI. The CDR3 extends over 16 amino acids. The DNA for the CDR3 is TGTGCCAGCAGGTATGGACTAGCGGGAGCAACAGATACGCAGTATTTT. Translation: CASRYGLAGATDTQYF.

The chain uses TRBV4-2 and TRBJ2-6; TRBD2 aligns across 7 bases. The junction had 5 bases not matched to a gene; V was cut back by 0 bases and J by 0 bases. The CDR3 is 18 residues long. Looked up from germline, CDR1 is LGHNA and CDR2 is YNFKEQ. The CDR3 bases are TGTGCCAGCAGCCAAGAGCGGGGGACGAGCTCTGGGGCCAACGTCCTGACTTTC. This codes for CASSQERGTSSGANVLTF.

The genes are TRBV6-1 and TRBJ1-4; 7 nucleotides agree with TRBD1. This CDR3 region has 16 residues. CDR1 is MNHNS, CDR2 SASEGT, per germline. Germline trimming cut 3 bases from V and 8 bases from J; bases unmatched to any gene: 12. In DNA, the CDR3 is TGTGCCAGCAGTGAGAGAAGGGGGCGAGGTTTGGAAAAACTGTTTTTT. The encoded protein is CASSERRGRGLEKLFF.

With respect to this clone: The same CDR3 arises from other DNA sequences in this sample as well. The chain links TRBV6-5 to TRBJ1-2, with TRBD1 matching over 7 bases. This CDR3 has 13 amino acids. After removal of 0 bases from V and 5 bases from J, the junction contained 0 bases not matched to a gene. CDR1 and CDR2 (germline): MNHEY, SVGAGI. CDR3 in DNA: TGTGCCAGCAGTTACTCGACAGGGTATGGCTACACCTTC. It translates to CASSYSTGYGYTF.

J is TRBJ1-5 and V is TRBV15, with D possibly being TRBD1 (5 bases). The CDR3 contains 14 residues. Germline CDR1 LNHNV, CDR2 YYDKDF (reference sequence). Trimming left V 1 base short and J 4 bases short, with 8 bases between. As DNA, the CDR3 is TGTGCCACCAGCAGAGTACAGGATAATCAGCCCCAGCATTTT. Residues: CATSRVQDNQPQHF.

The CDR3 loop is CAISEREGYEQYF. The CDR3 DNA follows: TGTGCCATCAGTGAGCGGGAGGGCTACGAGCAGTACTTC. J is TRBJ2-7 and V is TRBV10-3; 8 bases agree with TRBD2. Looked up from germline, CDR1 is ENHRY and CDR2 is SYGVKD. This CDR3 comprises 13 residues. The ends lost 2 bases at V and 3 bases at J; junction bases unmatched: 0.

The gene calls are TRBV19 and TRBJ1-1; TRBD1 matches at 10 bases. The trim removed 4 bases at V and 2 bases at J, leaving 13 bases unmatched. The V gene's germline CDR1 is LNHDA and CDR2 SQIVND (reference sequence). The CDR3 runs 18 residues. CDR3 residues: CASSTNPTGQGVNTEAFF. Here the CDR3 DNA reads TGTGCCAGTAGTACGAATCCCACCGGACAGGGGGTAAACACTGAAGCTTTCTTT.

The gene calls are TRBV3-1 (or the pseudogene TRBV3-2) and TRBJ2-3; no clear D gene. The V and J ends lost 2 bases and 0 bases respectively, with 3 bases between them. Germline V CDR1 and CDR2: LGHDT, YNNKEL (reference sequence). There are 13 residues in the CDR3. CDR3 protein: CASSQTSTDTQYF. The CDR3 nucleotides are TGTGCCAGCAGCCAAACTAGCACAGATACGCAGTATTTT.

The chain recombines TRBV18 with TRBJ1-4; D is unresolved. The germline gives CDR1 KGHSH, CDR2 LQKENI. The ends were cut back, 0 bases at V and 3 bases at J, with 11 bases in the middle. The length of the CDR3 is 16 residues. CDR3 sequence (DNA): TGTGCCAGCTCACCACCGATCGGGTTCTCTAATGAAAAACTGTTTTTT. This translates into CASSPPIGFSNEKLFF. Full variable domain (missing parts from reference TRBV18 and TRBJ1-4): NAGVMQNPRHLVRRRGQEARLRCSPMKGHSHVYWYRQLPEEGLKFMVYLQKENIIDESGMPKERFSAEFPKEGPSILRIQQVVRGDSAAYFCASSPPIGFSNEKLFFGSGTQLSVL.

The gene calls are TRBV5-1 and TRBJ1-1; D is possibly TRBD1 (5 bases). The V end lost 3 bases, the J end lost 7 bases, and 16 bases lay between the germline ends. The CDR3 spans 14 residues. Germline V gene sequence: CDR1 SGHRS, CDR2 YFSETQ. CDR3 DNA sequence: TGCGCCAGCAGCTCCGCGGGGGTGGGCCGTGAAGCTTTCTTT. As protein: CASSSAGVGREAFF.

The chain links TRBV2 to TRBJ1-2, with 8 bases fitting TRBD1. This CDR3 comprises 14 residues. The germline V gene has CDR1 SNHLY and CDR2 FYNNEI. With V trimmed by 4 bases and J by 5 bases, 6 bases remained unmatched. The CDR3, as DNA: TGTGCCAGCAGTGGACAGGGGAAGGAATATGGCTACACCTTC. Residues: CASSGQGKEYGYTF.

The genes are TRBV18 and TRBJ2-7; TRBD2 might be the D (6 bases). The CDR3 has 15 amino acids. The germline V gene encodes CDR1 KGHSH and CDR2 LQKENI. V lost 3 bases and J 7 bases, leaving 19 bases between the germline ends. CDR3 protein: CASSPWEAGPAEQYF. The CDR3, as DNA: TGTGCCAGCTCACCTTGGGAAGCGGGTCCCGCGGAGCAGTACTTC.